A selection of T cell receptor beta chains follows, all from one sample in a study of T cell responses to AZD1222 COVID-19 vaccine. TCRdb keeps only in-frame clones here, not all; method: immunoSEQ multiplex PCR. The sample lists 200,000 or so clones; approximately 86% were seen once. The sequencing here drew on peripheral blood, taken on day 0 of AZD1222 vaccination. The origin of the receptors is an adult in good health. Each CDR3 is given with its conserved first and last residue. D genes are given only for firm matches. Clone size is given for some rows only: seen once, a few or many times, or a class if the clone is expanded.

abundance	d_gene	j_gene	v_gene	CDR3aa	CDR3nt
-	TRBD1	TRBJ1-5	TRBV6-5	CASSSGTGGHQPQHF	TGTGCCAGCAGTTCCGGGACAGGGGGTCATCAGCCCCAGCATTTT
-	-	TRBJ2-2	TRBV5-4	CASSLGHLNTGELFF	TGTGCCAGCAGCTTGGGACATCTGAACACCGGGGAGCTGTTTTTT
once	TRBD1	TRBJ2-7	TRBV7-9	CASSLAGTGYEQYF	TGTGCCAGCAGCTTAGCCGGGACAGGGTACGAGCAGTACTTC
-	-	TRBJ1-5	TRBV19	CASSIDSSGASNQPQHF	TGTGCCAGTAGTATAGATTCGTCAGGGGCAAGCAATCAGCCCCAGCATTTT
-	-	TRBJ2-7	TRBV4-1	CASSLVETGRREQYF	TGCGCCAGCAGCCTGGTAGAAACAGGGAGGCGTGAGCAGTACTTC
-	TRBD1	TRBJ2-3	TRBV7-9	CASGQDTDTQYF	TGTGCCAGCGGACAGGACACAGATACGCAGTATTTT
-	-	TRBJ1-2	TRBV5-1	CASSLARSDYGYTF	TGCGCCAGCAGCTTGGCCCGCAGCGACTATGGCTACACCTTC
-	-	TRBJ2-1	TRBV21-1	CASSPTAGPEQFF	TGTGCCAGCAGCCCTACGGCGGGACCTGAGCAGTTCTTC
-	-	TRBJ1-5	TRBV5-6	CASSSRGELGTQHF	TGTGCCAGCAGCTCCCGAGGGGAACTTGGGACCCAGCATTTT
-	TRBD2	TRBJ2-5	TRBV7-2	CASSPVGTTWETQYF	TGTGCCAGCAGCCCAGTCGGGACTACGTGGGAGACCCAGTACTTC
-	-	TRBJ1-3	TRBV5-1	CASSFLGQFLGNTIYF	TGCGCCAGCAGCTTCCTCGGACAGTTTTTGGGAAACACCATATATTTT
once	-	TRBJ1-1	TRBV9	CASSVGLRRNTEAFF	TGTGCCAGCAGCGTAGGACTGAGGAGGAACACTGAAGCTTTCTTT
-	TRBD1	TRBJ1-5	TRBV28	CASSLETGVDQPQHF	TGTGCCAGCAGTTTAGAGACAGGGGTGGATCAGCCCCAGCATTTT
-	-	TRBJ1-4	TRBV30	CAWSVIGRNEKLFF	TGTGCCTGGAGTGTTATCGGTCGCAATGAAAAACTGTTTTTT
once	-	TRBJ2-5	TRBV7-2	CASSLMLRMGGRGETQYF	TGTGCCAGCAGCTTAATGCTTCGTATGGGGGGTCGAGGGGAGACCCAGTACTTC
-	TRBD1	TRBJ2-2	TRBV5-1	CASSKGQGPSDGELFF	TGCGCCAGCAGCAAAGGACAGGGTCCTTCGGACGGGGAGCTGTTTTTT
-	-	TRBJ2-7	TRBV5-1	CASSNQGPHEQYF	TGCGCCAGCAGCAATCAGGGGCCCCACGAGCAGTACTTC
-	-	TRBJ1-1	TRBV19	CASSSQSHTEAFF	TGTGCCAGTAGTAGTCAGAGTCACACTGAAGCTTTCTTT
-	-	TRBJ1-2	TRBV3-1/TRBV3-2	CASSQGLGALTYGYTF	TGTGCCAGCAGCCAAGGGTTGGGGGCGCTGACCTATGGCTACACCTTC
-	-	TRBJ2-5	TRBV6-5	CASSDYQETQYF	TGTGCCAGCAGCGATTACCAAGAGACCCAGTACTTC
-	-	TRBJ1-4	TRBV11-2	CASSRGSGGFSEKLFF	TGTGCCAGCAGCCGTGGGTCAGGAGGGTTCTCCGAAAAACTGTTTTTT
-	TRBD1	TRBJ2-2	TRBV29-1	CSGGQGDTGELFF	TGCAGCGGTGGACAGGGAGACACCGGGGAGCTGTTTTTT
-	-	TRBJ2-7	TRBV5-1	CASSRPDSSYEQYF	TGCGCCAGCAGCCGCCCCGACTCATCCTACGAGCAGTACTTC
once	-	TRBJ1-6	TRBV27	CASSLSAGLNSPLHF	TGTGCCAGCAGTTTATCGGCAGGGTTAAATTCACCCCTCCACTTT
-	TRBD2	TRBJ2-2	TRBV27	CASSLAGGSNTGELFF	TGTGCCAGCAGCCTAGCGGGGGGTAGTAACACCGGGGAGCTGTTTTTT
-	TRBD1	TRBJ1-1	TRBV30	CAWSFTGVTEAFF	TGTGCCTGGAGTTTTACAGGGGTCACTGAAGCTTTCTTT
-	TRBD1	TRBJ2-7	TRBV7-9	CASSPGQAGTFSYEQYF	TGTGCCAGCAGCCCCGGACAGGCCGGCACCTTCTCCTACGAGCAGTACTTC
-	TRBD1	TRBJ1-1	TRBV11-1	CASSTRQGNTEAFF	TGTGCCAGCAGCACAAGACAGGGGAACACTGAAGCTTTCTTT
-	-	TRBJ1-5	TRBV2	CASSGGKGQPQHF	TGTGCCAGCAGTGGAGGGAAAGGACAGCCCCAGCATTTT
-	-	TRBJ1-3	TRBV27	CASSLRSGNTIYF	TGTGCCAGCAGTTTAAGGTCTGGAAACACCATATATTTT
once	-	TRBJ2-7	TRBV5-1	CASNQLGRATEQYF	TGCGCCAGCAACCAGCTCGGCAGGGCAACCGAGCAGTACTTC
-	-	TRBJ1-3	TRBV6-5	CASRKNGGGNTIYF	TGTGCCAGCAGAAAGAACGGCGGGGGAAACACCATATATTTT
-	TRBD2	TRBJ2-2	TRBV19	CASSIELAGGTGELFF	TGTGCCAGTAGTATAGAACTAGCGGGCGGTACCGGGGAGCTGTTTTTT
-	-	TRBJ1-1	TRBV29-1	CSASRGAVNTEAFF	TGCAGCGCCTCCCGGGGGGCGGTGAACACTGAAGCTTTCTTT
-	TRBD2	TRBJ2-3	TRBV6-4	CASSASGGTDTQYF	TGTGCCAGCAGTGCTAGCGGGGGCACAGATACGCAGTATTTT
-	-	TRBJ1-5	TRBV18	CASSPQGVQPQHF	TGTGCCAGCTCACCGCAGGGAGTTCAGCCCCAGCATTTT
-	-	TRBJ1-2	TRBV5-1	CASSQTGHYGYTF	TGCGCCAGCAGCCAGACAGGACACTATGGCTACACCTTC
once	-	TRBJ1-1	TRBV4-2	CASSQGINNPKNTEAFF	TGTGCCAGCAGCCAAGGTATTAATAACCCCAAGAACACTGAAGCTTTCTTT
-	-	TRBJ1-1	TRBV7-9	CASSLALTWNTEAFF	TGTGCCAGCAGCTTAGCCCTCACTTGGAACACTGAAGCTTTCTTT
-	-	TRBJ1-1	TRBV7-2	CASSSSGGDTEAFF	TGTGCCAGCAGCTCCTCGGGGGGGGACACTGAAGCTTTCTTT
once	TRBD1	TRBJ1-4	TRBV7-8	CASSLVYKDRGEKLFF	TGTGCCAGCAGCTTAGTTTATAAGGACAGGGGAGAAAAACTGTTTTTT
-	TRBD1	TRBJ1-1	TRBV28	CASSRTGTGQKAFF	TGTGCCAGCAGTCGAACCGGGACAGGCCAAAAAGCTTTCTTT
once	-	TRBJ2-7	TRBV12-3/TRBV12-4	CASSLTSSYEQYF	TGTGCCAGCAGTTTAACCAGCTCCTACGAGCAGTACTTC
once	-	TRBJ2-1	TRBV29-1	CSVGFEQFF	TGCAGCGTTGGGTTTGAGCAGTTCTTC
-	-	TRBJ2-7	TRBV7-2	CASTFGDEQYF	TGTGCCAGCACCTTTGGAGACGAGCAGTACTTC
-	-	TRBJ1-4	TRBV3-1/TRBV3-2	CASSHQVSAEKLFF	TGTGCCAGCAGCCATCAGGTTTCCGCTGAAAAACTGTTTTTT
-	TRBD1	TRBJ1-5	TRBV10-3	CAIRGQDNQPQHF	TGTGCCATCAGAGGACAGGACAATCAGCCCCAGCATTTT
many	-	TRBJ1-4	TRBV4-1	CASSQDAQADEKLFF	TGCGCCAGCAGCCAAGATGCTCAGGCAGATGAAAAACTGTTTTTT